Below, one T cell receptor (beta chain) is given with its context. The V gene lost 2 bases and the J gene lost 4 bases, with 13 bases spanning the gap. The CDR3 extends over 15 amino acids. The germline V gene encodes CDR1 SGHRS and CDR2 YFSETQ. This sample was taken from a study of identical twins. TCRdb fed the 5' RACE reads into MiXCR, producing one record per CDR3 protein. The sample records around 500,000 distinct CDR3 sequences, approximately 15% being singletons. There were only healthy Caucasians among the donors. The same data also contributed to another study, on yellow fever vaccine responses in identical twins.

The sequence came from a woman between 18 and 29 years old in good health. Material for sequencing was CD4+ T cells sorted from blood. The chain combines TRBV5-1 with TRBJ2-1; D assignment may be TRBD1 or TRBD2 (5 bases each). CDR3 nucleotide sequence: TGCGCCAGCAGCTTTGATCACAGGACTTACAATGAGCAGTTCTTC. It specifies CASSFDHRTYNEQFF.